Each of the 15 T cell receptor beta chains below was sequenced from the same sample in a study of CD8+ T cells in alopecia areata listed by TCRdb under 2018. Libraries came from the immunoSEQ multiplex PCR assay. RNA was extracted from all samples and reverse transcribed into cDNA, which served as template for TCR sequencing. Here the immuneACCESS table is served through TCRdb, limited to in-frame sequences with V and J called. Missing clones are a known gap in these copies; in checked studies unresolved V genes cover under half, and the rest lacks a known reason. A total of 150,000 to 200,000 clones appear in this sample, 50% to 70% of them only once. The top ten constitute 1.3% of the sample. The treatment or condition label on this specimen signifies: oral pan-JAK inhibitor, 5-10 mg twice daily. The sequences come from CD4+ T cells sorted from blood, collected around week 50, from a patient treated with tofacitinib. Receptors originate from a human donor with alopecia areata.

The V gene is TRBV7-9, the J gene TRBJ2-3; no definite D call. The ends were cut back, 5 bases at V and 8 bases at J, with 11 bases in the middle. The germline gives CDR1 SEHNR, CDR2 FQNEAQ (reference sequence). The CDR3 contains 12 residues. CDR3 region: CASSKQWVTQYF. DNA of the CDR3: TGTGCCAGCAGCAAACAGTGGGTTACGCAGTATTTT.

The chain carries TRBV7-2 and TRBJ1-2; 12 bases map to TRBD1. CDR3 size: 15 residues. J was trimmed by 7 bases and V by 1 base; bases with no gene match: 4. Germline CDR1 and CDR2: SGHTA and FQGNSA. The CDR3 spells CASSLVGQGASGYTF. CDR3 in DNA: TGTGCCAGCAGCTTAGTGGGACAGGGGGCGAGTGGCTACACCTTC. Based on the CDR3 plus reference TRBV7-2 and TRBJ1-2, the full variable domain is GAGVSQSPSNKVTEKGKDVELRCDPISGHTALYWYRQSLGQGLEFLIYFQGNSAPDKSGLPSDRFSAERTGGSVSTLTIQRTQQEDSAVYLCASSLVGQGASGYTFGSGTRLTVV.

The rearrangement joins TRBV7-2 to TRBJ1-2; D not certain. This CDR3 has 16 amino acids. V lost 2 bases and J 8 bases, leaving 21 bases between the germline ends. Germline loops: CDR1 SGHTA, CDR2 FQGNSA. The CDR3 DNA is TGTGCCAGCAGCTTAACCTCTCTGCAGGCATCGGGAGGCTACACCTTC. Translating gives CASSLTSLQASGGYTF.

This clone has just one count. The rearrangement uses TRBV2 and TRBJ1-1; D unresolved. Germline CDR1 and CDR2: SNHLY and FYNNEI. CDR3 length equals 10 residues. V shed 4 bases and J shed 9 bases, with 6 bases lying between them. The CDR3 is CASSGNQAFF. In nucleotides, the CDR3 is TGTGCCAGCAGTGGGAATCAAGCTTTCTTT.

The CDR3 nucleotides are TGTGCCAGCAGCTCGGCAGGGGGGCAGGGCTACACCTTC. This codes for CASSSAGGQGYTF. The J gene is TRBJ1-2, the V gene TRBV7-2; TRBD1 agrees at 7 bases. The CDR3 is 13 amino acids. Per germline, CDR1 SGHTA and CDR2 FQGNSA. The V segment lost 4 bases and the J segment 8 bases; nucleotides outside the gene matches: 7.

The chain uses TRBV29-1 and TRBJ2-1; D possibly corresponds to TRBD2 (6 bases). This CDR3 spans 12 amino acids. Germline V CDR1 and CDR2: SQVTM, ANQGSEA. The V gene lost 7 bases and the J gene lost 7 bases, with 14 bases spanning the gap. CDR3: CSASLAGNEQFF. The CDR3 nucleotides are TGCAGCGCCAGCCTCGCGGGGAATGAGCAGTTCTTC.

This clone appeared a few times. The rearrangement uses TRBV7-2 and TRBJ1-2, with 8 bases fitting TRBD1. Germline CDR1 is SGHTA and CDR2 is FQGNSA. V was pared by 5 bases and J by 4 bases, with 9 bases of the junction left unmatched. CDR3 length equals 15 residues. The CDR3 DNA is TGTGCCAGCAGCGAAGGACAGGGCCCTCTCTATGGCTACACCTTC. This sequence encodes CASSEGQGPLYGYTF.

The chain uses TRBV28 and TRBJ1-6, with D perhaps TRBD1 (6 bases). Deletions cut 6 bases from V and 9 bases from J, with 15 bases between. The CDR3 has 14 residues. Germline V CDR1 and CDR2: MDHEN, SYDVKM. CDR3 sequence (DNA): TGTGCCAGCAGCGTGAACTACAGGGCTTCACCCCTCCACTTT. Its translation: CASSVNYRASPLHF.

The chain joins TRBV5-6 to TRBJ2-1; the D gene is possibly TRBD2 (7 bases). CDR1 and CDR2 from the germline V gene are SGHDT and YYEEEE. This CDR3 has 13 residues. V lost 5 bases to trimming and J lost 7 bases, with 13 bases between them. The CDR3 sequence is CASRRGPLNEQFF. The CDR3 DNA reads as TGTGCCAGCAGGCGGGGGCCTCTGAATGAGCAGTTCTTC.

The sample holds a few counts of this clone. The chain joins TRBV6-5 to TRBJ1-2, with 10 nucleotides matching TRBD1. The CDR3 extends over 14 amino acids. Germline values: CDR1 MNHEY, CDR2 SVGAGI. With V trimmed by 8 bases and J by 5 bases, 8 bases remained unmatched. This CDR3 is CASRTGTGDYGYTF. CDR3 bases: TGTGCCAGCCGTACTGGGACAGGGGATTATGGCTACACCTTC.

This clone appeared once. The chain is built from TRBV5-6 and TRBJ2-2; 7 bases map to TRBD2. This CDR3 contains 17 residues. Germline V gives CDR1 SGHDT, CDR2 YYEEEE. V was pared by 4 bases and J by 0 bases, with 9 bases of the junction left unmatched. The CDR3 bases are TGTGCCAGCAGCCCGACGATGGGGGGGACGAACACCGGGGAGCTGTTTTTT. It specifies CASSPTMGGTNTGELFF.

In its sample, this clone was seen a few times. The chain has TRBV29-1 and TRBJ2-3; D possibly corresponds to TRBD2 (6 bases). Germline values: CDR1 SQVTM, CDR2 ANQGSEA. With 6 bases removed from V and 3 bases from J, the gap between germline ends came to 10 bases. CDR3 length: 12 amino acids. The CDR3, as DNA: TGCAGCGTAACGACTAGAACAGATACGCAGTATTTT. Translated: CSVTTRTDTQYF.

This clone has only a few counts. The rearrangement joins TRBV5-1 to TRBJ2-7; D is uncertain. V lost 0 bases and J lost 0, with 10 bases in between. This CDR3 comprises 15 residues. Germline CDR1 and CDR2: SGHRS and YFSETQ. CDR3 region: CASSLDPAVSYEQYF. The CDR3 nucleotides are TGCGCCAGCAGCTTGGACCCAGCCGTCTCCTACGAGCAGTACTTC.

V and J are TRBV25-1 and TRBJ2-3; the D gene could be TRBD1 or TRBD2 (5 bases each). The CDR3 is 13 residues long. Germline lookup yields CDR1 MGHDK and CDR2 SYGVNS. V lost 4 bases and J lost 2, with 7 bases in between. The CDR3: CASSAGTTDTQYF. The CDR3 DNA reads TGTGCCAGCAGTGCCGGGACCACAGATACGCAGTATTTT.

V gene TRBV11-2 combines with J gene TRBJ1-1; 7 positions match TRBD1. This CDR3 has 16 residues. J was trimmed by 10 bases and V by 0 bases; bases with no gene match: 14. Germline CDR1 and CDR2: SGHAT and FQNNGV. The CDR3: CASSLEFGRAGGRAFF. The CDR3 coding sequence is TGTGCCAGCAGCTTAGAATTTGGGAGGGCAGGGGGACGAGCTTTCTTT.